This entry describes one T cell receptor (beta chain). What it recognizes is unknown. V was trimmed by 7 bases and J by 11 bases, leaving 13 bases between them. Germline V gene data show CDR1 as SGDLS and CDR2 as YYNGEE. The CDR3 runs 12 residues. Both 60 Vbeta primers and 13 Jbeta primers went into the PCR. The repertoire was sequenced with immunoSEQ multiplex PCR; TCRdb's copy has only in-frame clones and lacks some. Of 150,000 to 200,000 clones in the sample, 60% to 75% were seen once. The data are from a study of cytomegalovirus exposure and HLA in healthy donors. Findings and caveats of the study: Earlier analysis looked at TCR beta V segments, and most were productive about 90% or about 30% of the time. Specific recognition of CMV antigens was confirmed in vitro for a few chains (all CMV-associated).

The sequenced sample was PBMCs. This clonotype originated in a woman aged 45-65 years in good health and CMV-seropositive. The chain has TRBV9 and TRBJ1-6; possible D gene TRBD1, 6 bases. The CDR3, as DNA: TGTGCCAGCGGACAGAATGATCCACCCCTCCACTTT. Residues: CASGQNDPPLHF.